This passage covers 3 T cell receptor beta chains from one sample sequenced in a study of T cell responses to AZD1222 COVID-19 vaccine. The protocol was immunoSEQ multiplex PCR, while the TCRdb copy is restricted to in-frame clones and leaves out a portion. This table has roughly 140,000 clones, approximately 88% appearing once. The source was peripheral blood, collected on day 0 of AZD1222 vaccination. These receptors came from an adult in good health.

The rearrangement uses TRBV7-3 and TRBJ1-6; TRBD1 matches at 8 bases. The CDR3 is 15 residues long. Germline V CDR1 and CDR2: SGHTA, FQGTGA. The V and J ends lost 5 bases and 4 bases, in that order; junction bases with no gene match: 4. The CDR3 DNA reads TGTGCCAGCAGCCAGGACAGGGCTTATAATTCACCCCTCCACTTT. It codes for CASSQDRAYNSPLHF.

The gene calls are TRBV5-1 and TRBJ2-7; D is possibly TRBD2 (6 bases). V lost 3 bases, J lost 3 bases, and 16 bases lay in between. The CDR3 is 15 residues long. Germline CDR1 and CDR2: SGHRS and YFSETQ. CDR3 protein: CASSSRGDSYYEQYF. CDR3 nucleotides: TGCGCCAGCAGCTCCAGAGGGGACTCGTACTACGAGCAGTACTTC. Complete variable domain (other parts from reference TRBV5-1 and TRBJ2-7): KAGVTQTPRYLIKTRGQQVTLSCSPISGHRSVSWYQQTPGQGLQFLFEYFSETQRNKGNFPGRFSGRQFSNSRSEMNVSTLELGDSALYLCASSSRGDSYYEQYFGPGTRLTVT.

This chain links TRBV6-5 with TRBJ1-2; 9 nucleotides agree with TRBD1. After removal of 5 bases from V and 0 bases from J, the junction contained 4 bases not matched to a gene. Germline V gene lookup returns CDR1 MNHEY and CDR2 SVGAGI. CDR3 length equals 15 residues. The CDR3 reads CASSRQGGANYGYTF. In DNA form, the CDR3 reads TGTGCCAGCAGTCGACAGGGGGGAGCTAACTATGGCTACACCTTC.